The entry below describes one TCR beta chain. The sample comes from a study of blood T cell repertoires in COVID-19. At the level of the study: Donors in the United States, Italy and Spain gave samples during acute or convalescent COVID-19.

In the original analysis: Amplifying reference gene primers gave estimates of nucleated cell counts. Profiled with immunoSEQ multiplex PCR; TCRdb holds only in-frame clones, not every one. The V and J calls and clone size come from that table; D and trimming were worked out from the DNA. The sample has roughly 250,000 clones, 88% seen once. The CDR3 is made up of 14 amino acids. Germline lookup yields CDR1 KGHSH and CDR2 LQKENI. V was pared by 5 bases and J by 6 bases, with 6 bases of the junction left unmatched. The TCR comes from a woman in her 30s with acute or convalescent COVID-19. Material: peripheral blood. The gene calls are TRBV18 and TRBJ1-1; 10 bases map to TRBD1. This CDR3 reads CASSRQGALAEAFF. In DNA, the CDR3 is TGTGCCAGCTCAAGACAGGGGGCCCTCGCTGAAGCTTTCTTT. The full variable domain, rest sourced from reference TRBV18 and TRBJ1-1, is NAGVMQNPRHLVRRRGQEARLRCSPMKGHSHVYWYRQLPEEGLKFMVYLQKENIIDESGMPKERFSAEFPKEGPSILRIQQVVRGDSAAYFCASSRQGALAEAFFGQGTRLTVV.